The clone carrying this T cell receptor (beta chain) was recorded many times. Its antigen is still unknown. Attached unique molecular identifiers marked individual cDNA molecules. TCRdb analysed the 5' RACE reads with MiXCR anew, one entry per CDR3 protein. The sample lists 55,000 to 65,000 distinct CDR3 sequences; roughly a tenth were seen once. This record comes from a study of early T cells in non-severe SARS-CoV-2 infection. Study background: Bulk RNA isolated from unsorted whole blood underwent sequencing; chains were not paired. Study findings and constraints: Lookups in VDJdb leaned toward anti-spike CD8 responses and missed private and CD4 specificities.

With 4 bases clipped from V and 3 bases from J, the junction kept 5 bases outside the gene matches. CDR1 is SEHNR, CDR2 FQNEAQ, per germline (reference sequence). This CDR3 is built from 16 residues. The sequenced material came from whole blood. The chain links TRBV7-9 to TRBJ1-4; 10 bases are a match to TRBD1. The TCR comes from an adult who was a healthcare worker with PCR-confirmed SARS-CoV-2 infection or an uninfected control (not recorded which). DNA for the CDR3: TGTGCCAGCAGCTCCGGGACAGGGGCATCTAATGAAAAACTGTTTTTT. As protein: CASSSGTGASNEKLFF.